One and the same sample provided the 25 T cell receptor beta chains below, sequenced in a study of siplizumab effects on memory and regulatory T cells. Sequencing was performed with immunoSEQ multiplex PCR; in TCRdb, only in-frame clones are kept and a portion is missing. Among over 65,000 clones listed, roughly 94% were seen once. What was sequenced was CD8+ T cells sorted from blood. The receptors were sampled from a human donor in good health.

The chain has TRBV5-5 and TRBJ1-2; possibly TRBD1 for D (5 bases). The germline gives CDR1 SGHKS, CDR2 YYEKEE (reference sequence). This CDR3 is built from 13 residues. V lost 5 bases to trimming and J lost 4 bases, with 12 bases between them. CDR3 nucleotide sequence: TGTGCCAGCAGAATGGACACAGGCTATGGCTACACCTTC. It translates to CASRMDTGYGYTF.

This clone was seen only once. This chain uses TRBV15 with TRBJ2-7; 8 bases fit TRBD2. Germline lookup yields CDR1 LNHNV and CDR2 YYDKDF (reference sequence). This CDR3 contains 15 residues. The V segment lost 3 bases and the J segment 6 bases; nucleotides outside the gene matches: 10. The CDR3 coding sequence is TGTGCCACCAGCAGGAGCGGGAGTCCACTCTCCGAGCAGTACTTC. Amino acid sequence: CATSRSGSPLSEQYF.

V is TRBV28 and J is TRBJ2-1, with TRBD2 identical over 11 bases. The CDR3 runs to 15 residues. Trimming at V came to 5 bases and at J to 5 bases, leaving 5 bases not matched to a gene. The germline CDR1 and CDR2 sequences are MDHEN and SYDVKM. The CDR3 DNA reads TGTGCCAGCAGTGTGGGACTAGCGGAGGACAATGAGCAGTTCTTC. Its protein product is CASSVGLAEDNEQFF.

The chain recombines TRBV9 with TRBJ2-7; 8 bases fit TRBD2. V trimming: 2 bases; J trimming: 0 bases; junction bases outside the gene matches: 4. The CDR3 is 15 amino acids. CDR1 SGDLS and CDR2 YYNGEE come from the germline V gene. The CDR3 nucleotides are TGTGCCAGCAGCGTTAGCGGGGCCTACTCCTACGAGCAGTACTTC. Encoded protein: CASSVSGAYSYEQYF.

The J gene is TRBJ2-7, the V gene TRBV7-3; D may be TRBD2 (6 bases). CDR3 length: 14 amino acids. Per germline, CDR1 SGHTA and CDR2 FQGTGA. V was cut by 3 bases and J by 1 base, with 10 bases left in between. This CDR3 is CASSFSSGSYEQYF. The CDR3 nucleotides read TGTGCCAGCAGCTTCAGTAGCGGATCCTACGAGCAGTACTTC.

The chain has TRBV7-8 and TRBJ2-1, with 10 nucleotides matching TRBD2. Germline trimming cut 5 bases from V and 6 bases from J; bases unmatched to any gene: 16. CDR3 length: 18 amino acids. CDR1 and CDR2 (germline): SGHVS, FQNEAQ. DNA of the CDR3: TGTGCCAGCAGCCCCGCGGGATACCTAGCGGGAGTTAGCAATGAGCAGTTCTTC. Residues: CASSPAGYLAGVSNEQFF. Drawing the rest from reference TRBV7-8 and TRBJ2-1, the complete variable domain is GAGVSQSPRYKVAKRGQDVALRCDPISGHVSLFWYQQALGQGPEFLTYFQNEAQLDKSGLPSDRFFAERPEGSVSTLKIQRTQQEDSAVYLCASSPAGYLAGVSNEQFFGPGTRLTVL.

CDR3 residues: CASHFLFIEQGTGELFF. The CDR3 DNA reads TGTGCCAGCCATTTTTTATTTATTGAGCAGGGTACCGGGGAGCTGTTTTTT. The rearrangement uses TRBV7-9 and TRBJ2-2, with D possibly TRBD1 on 5 matching bases. The CDR3 has 17 amino acids. CDR1 and CDR2 (germline): SEHNR, FQNEAQ (reference sequence). The V end was cut by 8 bases, the J end by 5 bases, with 24 bases between. Based on the CDR3 plus reference TRBV7-9 and TRBJ2-2, the full variable domain is DTGVSQNPRHKITKRGQNVTFRCDPISEHNRLYWYRQTLGQGPEFLTYFQNEAQLEKSRLLSDRFSAERPKGSFSTLEIQRTEQGDSAMYLCASHFLFIEQGTGELFFGEGSRLTVL.

This clone was seen just once. Relative to the germline gene, one junction end is altered; a read error may explain this. This rearrangement joins TRBV10-3 to TRBJ2-7; TRBD2 matches at 8 bases. Per germline, CDR1 ENHRY and CDR2 SYGVKD. The CDR3 covers 16 residues. Here the CDR3 DNA reads TGTGCCACCAGTGAACCCCCTGGTAGCGGGAAATACGAGCAGTACTTC. Translation: CATSEPPGSGKYEQYF.

As to this clone: One end of the junction is discordant with germline, which a read error may explain. The chain employs TRBV15 and TRBJ2-1, with 7 bases fitting TRBD2. The CDR3 has 12 amino acids. From germline, CDR1 is LNHNV and CDR2 YYDKDF (reference sequence). In DNA form, the CDR3 reads TGTGCCACCAGCCTTAGGATGCGGGAGCCGTTCTTC. Protein sequence: CATSLRMREPFF.

The chain carries TRBV7-8 and TRBJ1-1, with no clear D. The V gene lost 6 bases and the J gene lost 2 bases, with 7 bases spanning the gap. CDR1 SGHVS and CDR2 FQNEAQ come from the germline V gene. The CDR3 totals 12 residues. CDR3: CASRNFNTEAFF. CDR3 DNA: TGTGCCAGCAGAAATTTCAACACTGAAGCTTTCTTT.

The chain has TRBV15 and TRBJ2-2; perhaps TRBD1 as D (6 bases). V was pared by 0 bases and J by 6 bases, with 8 bases between. Germline CDR1 LNHNV, CDR2 YYDKDF (reference sequence). The CDR3 extends over 14 amino acids. The CDR3 reads CATSRDQGSGELFF. The CDR3 DNA follows: TGTGCCACCAGCAGAGATCAGGGGTCCGGGGAGCTGTTTTTT.

The chain links TRBV2 to TRBJ2-7; D tentatively reads TRBD1 or TRBD2 (5 bases each). Germline CDR1 SNHLY, CDR2 FYNNEI. Trimming removed 7 bases from V and 0 bases from J, with 10 bases in between. The CDR3 length is 13 residues. CDR3 loop: CASTGTVSYEQYF. The CDR3 nucleotides read TGTGCCAGCACCGGGACGGTCTCCTACGAGCAGTACTTC.

This rearrangement joins TRBV19 to TRBJ2-5; TRBD2 matches 8 bases. Germline loops: CDR1 LNHDA, CDR2 SQIVND (reference sequence). After removal of 5 bases from V and 2 bases from J, the junction contained 7 bases not matched to a gene. The CDR3 contains 15 residues. The CDR3 spells CASSPQSGRQETQYF. For the CDR3, the DNA is TGTGCCAGTAGTCCCCAGAGCGGGAGACAAGAGACCCAGTACTTC.

The chain employs TRBV11-2 and TRBJ2-7; D gene unclear. Trimming removed 1 base at V and 7 bases at J, with 11 bases between. This CDR3 is built from 13 residues. The V gene's germline CDR1 is SGHAT and CDR2 FQNNGV. CDR3 protein: CASSLASLWEQYF. As DNA, the CDR3 is TGTGCCAGCAGCTTAGCAAGTCTATGGGAGCAGTACTTC.

The rearrangement links TRBV7-6 to TRBJ2-1; 10 nucleotides agree with TRBD2. The CDR3 consists of 19 residues. V lost 1 base to trimming and J lost 8 bases; unmatched junction nucleotides: 17. Germline lookup yields CDR1 SGHVS and CDR2 FNYEAQ. CDR3 sequence reads: CASSLGGASIAGGGYEQFF. The CDR3 bases are TGTGCCAGCAGCTTAGGGGGGGCATCTATAGCGGGAGGTGGGTATGAGCAGTTCTTC.

V usage is TRBV6-1 and J usage is TRBJ2-7; 11 bases align to TRBD1. The CDR3 runs to 14 residues. Unmatched junction bases numbered 5, after V lost 6 bases and J lost 4 bases. Germline loops: CDR1 MNHNS, CDR2 SASEGT. DNA for the CDR3: TGTGCCAGCAGCGATGGGACAGGGGGTTACGAGCAGTACTTC. Translated, it gives CASSDGTGGYEQYF.

The rearrangement joins TRBV7-8 to TRBJ2-7, with D unclear. CDR1 is SGHVS and CDR2 is FQNEAQ in the germline V gene. V lost 1 base and J lost 5, with 9 bases in between. This CDR3 spans 13 amino acids. The CDR3 DNA is TGTGCCAGCAGCTTAGGAGGCCTGAACGAGCAGTACTTC. Its translation is CASSLGGLNEQYF.

This chain uses TRBV14 with TRBJ2-2; 8 positions agree with TRBD2. Unmatched junction bases numbered 6, after V lost 1 base and J lost 2 bases. Germline CDR1 and CDR2: SGHDN and FVKESK. The CDR3 extends over 17 amino acids. CDR3 amino acids: CASSQAPGLVNTGELFF. CDR3 bases: TGTGCCAGCAGCCAAGCCCCGGGACTAGTTAACACCGGGGAGCTGTTTTTT.

This chain uses TRBV28 with TRBJ1-1; 7 bases match TRBD1. J lost 8 bases, V lost 6 bases, and 12 bases had no gene match. Germline assignment: CDR1 MDHEN and CDR2 SYDVKM. The CDR3 spans 14 residues. CDR3 bases: TGTGCCAGCAGGGGCCGACAGGGAAGCGTGGAAGCTTTCTTT. Its translation is CASRGRQGSVEAFF.

This chain connects TRBV28 to TRBJ1-5, with 7 bases aligning to TRBD1. This CDR3 is 13 amino acids long. With V trimmed by 8 bases and J by 3 bases, 4 bases remained unmatched. Germline-derived CDR1 and CDR2 are MDHEN and SYDVKM. The CDR3 loop reads CASGGQNNQPQHF. Written as DNA, the CDR3 is TGTGCCAGCGGGGGACAGAACAATCAGCCCCAGCATTTT.

V is TRBV28 and J is TRBJ1-2; possible D gene TRBD1, 6 bases. The CDR3 covers 13 residues. Germline V lookup: CDR1 MDHEN, CDR2 SYDVKM. V dropped 6 bases and J dropped 4 bases, with 12 bases sitting between them. The CDR3 sequence: CASSVRGTYGYTF. The CDR3 bases are TGTGCCAGCAGCGTTAGGGGGACCTATGGCTACACCTTC.

V usage is TRBV7-6 and J usage is TRBJ2-7, with D perhaps matching TRBD1 or TRBD2 (6 bases each). The CDR3 covers 15 residues. Between the trimmed V and J ends, which lost 5 bases and 0 bases, there was a span of 14 bases. CDR1 is SGHVS and CDR2 is FNYEAQ in the germline V gene. This chain's CDR3 is CASSPGAGSSYEQYF. For the CDR3, the DNA is TGTGCCAGCAGCCCAGGGGCGGGGAGCTCCTACGAGCAGTACTTC.

The V gene is TRBV6-6, the J gene TRBJ2-3; TRBD1 is a possible D gene (7 bases). The CDR3 runs 16 residues. The V gene's germline CDR1 is MNHNY and CDR2 SVGAGI (reference sequence). Trimming removed 1 base at V and 5 bases at J, with 16 bases between. CDR3 sequence: CASSYWSSGGGDTQYF. CDR3 nucleotide sequence: TGTGCCAGCAGTTACTGGTCGTCAGGGGGAGGAGATACGCAGTATTTT.

The rearrangement links TRBV19 to TRBJ2-5, with D possibly matching TRBD2 (6 bases). CDR1 is LNHDA and CDR2 is SQIVND in the germline V gene (reference sequence). Trimming left V 3 bases short and J 4 bases short, with 18 bases between. The length of the CDR3 is 16 residues. CDR3 sequence (DNA): TGTGCCAGTAGTATGGTTGGCGGGACTCTCCGAGAGACCCAGTACTTC. The encoded protein is CASSMVGGTLRETQYF.

The gene calls are TRBV7-9 and TRBJ1-2; 11 bases map to TRBD1. The J segment lost 6 bases and the V segment lost 3 bases, leaving 9 bases of the junction unmatched. The length of the CDR3 is 16 residues. From germline, CDR1 is SEHNR and CDR2 FQNEAQ (reference sequence). This CDR3 is CASSFLDRGRPDGYTF. As DNA, the CDR3 is TGTGCCAGCAGCTTCTTGGACAGGGGGCGCCCCGATGGCTACACCTTC.